This T cell receptor beta chain was identified during a study of blood T cell repertoires in COVID-19 (dated by TCRdb to 2020 to 2021). As for the study more broadly: The collaborator samples originated in the United States, Italy and Spain and spanned the acute and convalescent phases of COVID-19. A de-identified subject ID, COVID-19 status, age in years and sex were almost always included in the sample metadata. The repertoires were made available in a free public database intended to serve as a resource for research on the immune response to SARS-CoV-2. The dataset comprised deeply sampled blood TCRbeta repertoires from subjects exposed to, actively infected with, or recovered from COVID-19. Where HLA class I and class II types were available, the types were taken from metadata supplied by the sample provider, not from assay-based typing. Samples came from the ongoing ImmuneRACE study (first 160 participants) plus 1,254 subjects from 6 global collaborators. The material from the prospective study consisted of cDNA or gDNA derived from T cells, B-cell-depleted T cells, or PBMCs. General findings and caveats noted by the study authors: How much clinical and demographic metadata was included differed by source and by participant, and the metadata was provided uncurated.

One collaborating source in Seattle enrolled patients while the patients were actively infected and followed the patients over time throughout the course of disease. Collaborating institutions collected whole blood in K2EDTA tubes following their own protocols. Collaborator samples were shipped for TCRbeta analysis as frozen whole blood, isolated PBMCs, or DNA extracted from either sample type. On this clone itself: The specificity of this receptor is unknown. No base qualities exist here, and no much larger clone lies one base off it.

CDR1 and CDR2 are read off the germline V gene as MGHRA and YSYEKL. At the junction V is shortened by 1 base and J by 12 bases; bases outside the gene matches: 11. The CDR3 covers 16 residues, taking in both the cysteine and the phenylalanine. The read is trimmed to its CDR3 DNA, 48 bases read in frame from base 1. TCRbeta CDR3 regions were amplified from genomic DNA using the immunoSEQ Assay, a bias-controlled multiplex PCR. On the study's bioinformatics: Within the assay, amplification of reference gene primers was used to estimate how many nucleated cells each sample contained. To quantify the absolute abundance of each unique TCRbeta CDR3 rearrangement, sequence reads were collapsed and filtered. For each sample, productive Simpson clonality was calculated as the square root of Simpson's diversity index over productive rearrangements. Drawn from immuneACCESS, this table holds only the in-frame rearrangements with V and J called that TCRdb kept. Clones are partly lost; checked studies trace under half to an unresolved V gene and leave the rest unexplained. The DNA was the basis for D and trimming; V, J and clone size are from that table. The table for this sample lists roughly 180,000 clones; roughly 80% of them were counted only once. The biggest ten clones account for approximately 9.9% of the sample.

The sequence is built from TRBV4-1 and TRBJ2-1; the central 11 bases match TRBD2. This clonotype was sampled from a woman in her thirties or forties with COVID-19, enrolled during active disease. The sequencing input was peripheral blood. The CDR3 region has the sequence CASSQGRSGGAGRQFF. The nucleotide sequence reads TGCGCCAGCAGCCAAGGGCGTAGCGGGGGGGCCGGGAGGCAGTTCTTC.